Shown below are 17 T cell receptor beta chains from a single sample sequenced in a study of metastatic and nonmetastatic thyroid tumors. Via MiXCR, TCRdb re-called the PCR reads. Here the sample spans about 2,600 clones, 27% being singletons. There were no patients who had received any treatment before thyroid surgery. What was sequenced was tumor tissue. These receptors originate from a female donor with papillary thyroid cancer or a benign thyroid nodule (not recorded which). Some clones in this sample may be carry-over from other donors' samples.

By share of the sample, this clone is large. The rearrangement links TRBV28 to TRBJ2-3, with 7 bases matching TRBD2. This CDR3 contains 18 residues. From germline, CDR1 is MDHEN and CDR2 SYDVKM. V lost 3 bases, J lost 4 bases, and 16 bases stayed unmatched. The CDR3 DNA follows: TGTGCCAGCAGTTTCCTGACTTTGGCGGGAGTAGGTGCAGATACGCAGTATTTT. Encoded protein: CASSFLTLAGVGADTQYF.

The genes are TRBV24-1 and TRBJ2-1, with D perhaps matching TRBD1 (6 bases). The CDR3 spans 12 residues. Germline V gene sequence: CDR1 KGHDR, CDR2 SFDVKD. V lost 9 bases and J lost 8, with 13 bases in between. The CDR3 sequence: CATAGEVDEQFF. The CDR3 nucleotides are TGTGCCACCGCAGGGGAAGTCGATGAGCAGTTCTTC.

This chain uses TRBV5-1 with TRBJ2-7; TRBD2 agrees at 9 bases. The CDR3 is made up of 18 amino acids. Per the germline V gene, CDR1 is SGHRS and CDR2 is YFSETQ. Trimming cost V 1 base and J 0 bases; bases outside gene matches: 11. The CDR3 DNA reads TGCGCCAGCAGCTTGTCCACTACGGCGGGAGGGGGCTCCTACGAGCAGTACTTC. This encodes CASSLSTTAGGGSYEQYF.

The chain couples TRBV28 to TRBJ2-7; TRBD2 matches at 10 bases. Trimming cost V 3 bases and J 4 bases; bases outside gene matches: 6. The germline V gene encodes CDR1 MDHEN and CDR2 SYDVKM. CDR3 length equals 15 residues. CDR3: CASSFSSGRAYEQYF. CDR3 bases: TGTGCCAGCAGTTTTTCAAGCGGGAGGGCTTACGAGCAGTACTTC.

This clone was seen more than once but under ten times. J is TRBJ2-5 and V is TRBV6-5; 9 positions match TRBD1. The CDR3 is made up of 15 amino acids. Losses at the gene ends were 0 bases for V and 5 bases for J; bases not matched to a gene: 4. Germline V gives CDR1 MNHEY, CDR2 SVGAGI. The DNA for the CDR3 is TGTGCCAGCAGTTACTCGGGACAGGGAGGGGAGACCCAGTACTTC. Residues: CASSYSGQGGETQYF.

The chain has TRBV19 and TRBJ1-5; D ambiguous. The CDR3 is 15 residues long. Trimming removed 4 bases at V and 4 bases at J, with 14 bases between. CDR1 is LNHDA and CDR2 is SQIVND in the germline V gene (reference sequence). The CDR3 loop is CASSTGLMSNQPQHF. The CDR3 coding sequence is TGTGCCAGTAGTACTGGACTTATGAGTAATCAGCCCCAGCATTTT.

Here the CDR3 reads CASSLGHLNTEAFF. Written as DNA, the CDR3 is TGCGCCAGCAGCTTGGGCCACTTGAACACTGAAGCTTTCTTT. J is TRBJ1-1 and V is TRBV5-1; D uncertain. The CDR3 sequence is 14 residues long. CDR1 SGHRS and CDR2 YFSETQ come from the germline V gene. V was trimmed by 0 bases and J by 0 bases, leaving 6 bases between them. The full variable domain, completed using reference TRBV5-1 and TRBJ1-1, is KAGVTQTPRYLIKTRGQQVTLSCSPISGHRSVSWYQQTPGQGLQFLFEYFSETQRNKGNFPGRFSGRQFSNSRSEMNVSTLELGDSALYLCASSLGHLNTEAFFGQGTRLTVV.

This clone has a count of ten or more. The V call is TRBV6-6, the J call TRBJ1-1; D is ambiguous. V gave up 2 bases and J gave up 5 bases, with 9 bases separating them. Germline CDR1 and CDR2: MNHNY and SVGAGI (reference sequence). The CDR3 runs to 13 residues. CDR3 amino acids: CASSYHERTEAFF. DNA of the CDR3: TGTGCCAGCAGTTACCACGAGAGAACTGAAGCTTTCTTT.

A few counts support this clone. The chain employs TRBV28 and TRBJ2-1, with 14 bases that match TRBD2. Germline CDR1 MDHEN, CDR2 SYDVKM. CDR3 size: 16 residues. Trimming cost V 4 bases and J 12 bases; bases outside gene matches: 11. The CDR3, as DNA: TGTGCCAGCAGTTGTCCTAGGCCCGGACTAGCGGGAGGGCAGTTCTTC. Encoded protein: CASSCPRPGLAGGQFF.

The chain joins TRBV28 to TRBJ1-5; TRBD1 might be the D (5 bases). Trimming removed 6 bases from V and 5 bases from J, with 14 bases in between. The CDR3 is 14 residues long. In germline, CDR1 is MDHEN, CDR2 SYDVKM. This chain's CDR3 is CASSRDGGDQPQHF. The CDR3 DNA sequence: TGTGCCAGCAGCCGGGACGGCGGGGATCAGCCCCAGCATTTT.

This chain joins TRBV28 and TRBJ1-1; no definite D call. V was pared by 4 bases and J by 3 bases, with 0 bases between. CDR3 size: 10 residues. Germline CDR1 MDHEN, CDR2 SYDVKM. The CDR3 protein is CASSYTEAFF. The CDR3, as DNA: TGTGCCAGCAGTTACACTGAAGCTTTCTTT.

In regard to this clone: A junction end diverges from the germline sequence, so it may reflect a read error. The chain has TRBV10-2 and TRBJ2-1; D gene unclear. The length of the CDR3 is 15 residues. Germline CDR1 and CDR2: WSHSY and SAAADI. The CDR3 nucleotides are TGCGCCGGCAGTGAGTCGCTACGAGGCATTAATGAGCAGTTCTTC. Residues: CAGSESLRGINEQFF.

This chain uses TRBV19 with TRBJ1-1; 9 bases are shared with TRBD1. The CDR3 is 16 residues long. Germline CDR1 LNHDA, CDR2 SQIVND (reference sequence). Germline trimming cut 5 bases from V and 2 bases from J; bases unmatched to any gene: 9. CDR3 sequence (DNA): TGTGCCAGTAGTCTAAAGGACAGGGGCGTTAACACTGAAGCTTTCTTT. Translated: CASSLKDRGVNTEAFF.

This clone has a handful of counts. V usage is TRBV27 and J usage is TRBJ2-3; a weak D match, TRBD2 (5 bases). Germline lookup yields CDR1 MNHEY and CDR2 SMNVEV (reference sequence). V was clipped by 1 base and J by 0 bases, with 8 bases between them. This CDR3 comprises 15 residues. The CDR3 region has the DNA TGTGCCAGCAGTTTATATCGGGGAAGCACAGATACGCAGTATTTT. This gives the protein CASSLYRGSTDTQYF.

The chain joins TRBV7-2 to TRBJ2-7; D may be TRBD2 (5 bases). V lost 5 bases, J lost 3 bases, and 14 bases lay in between. Germline lookup yields CDR1 SGHTA and CDR2 FQGNSA. CDR3 length: 14 amino acids. The CDR3 DNA follows: TGTGCCAGCAGCCCTAGTGGGAGCGACTACGAGCAGTACTTC. Translation gives CASSPSGSDYEQYF.

The chain links TRBV5-1 to TRBJ2-6; tentative D call: TRBD2 (5 bases). CDR1 and CDR2 (germline): SGHRS, YFSETQ. Trimming stripped 5 bases from V and 1 base from J, with 7 bases between. This CDR3 comprises 14 residues. CDR3 sequence: CASRTTSGANVLTF. The DNA of the CDR3 is TGCGCCAGCAGGACTACTTCTGGGGCCAACGTCCTGACTTTC.

This clone has at least ten counts. The chain is built from TRBV12-3 or TRBV12-4 and TRBJ2-7; D remains unclear. The CDR3 spans 12 residues. Trimming took 3 bases from V and 0 from J, leaving 3 bases between them. The DNA for the CDR3 is TGTGCCAGCAGTTTTCCCTCCTACGAGCAGTACTTC. The encoded protein is CASSFPSYEQYF.